Listed below are T cell receptor beta chains from one sample, sequenced in a study of control samples from healthy donors and cancer patients. Sequencing used immunoSEQ multiplex PCR; TCRdb keeps in-frame clones, though not all of them. The sample contains tens of thousands of clones, 91% of which appear only once. The specimen sequenced was blood. The receptors come from a man aged 25 to 45 in good health. The CDR3 runs from the conserved cysteine through the conserved F or W. A D gene is named only where the DNA matches it firmly. Only some rows state a clone size, as once, few, many or a class for expanded clones.

-	-	TRBJ2-7	TRBV4-1	CASSQVNSGTYEQYF	TGCGCCAGCAGCCAAGTAAATAGCGGCACCTACGAGCAGTACTTC
-	-	TRBJ2-3	TRBV6-1	CASSEGGAGTDTQYF	TGTGCCAGCAGTGAGGGCGGTGCCGGCACAGATACGCAGTATTTT
-	-	TRBJ2-3	TRBV7-2	CASSLVRDTQYF	TGTGCCAGCAGCTTAGTCCGGGATACGCAGTATTTT
-	-	TRBJ1-2	TRBV30	CAWSVFKNYGYTF	TGTGCCTGGAGTGTTTTTAAGAACTATGGCTACACCTTC
TRBD2	-	TRBJ2-4	TRBV25-1	CASSPGRVAKNIQYF	TGTGCCAGCAGCCCCGGGAGGGTAGCCAAAAACATTCAGTACTTC
-	-	TRBJ1-5	TRBV11-2	CASSLGQARGPQHF	TGTGCCAGCAGCTTAGGACAGGCCCGAGGGCCCCAGCATTTT
-	-	TRBJ2-2	TRBV5-1	CASSFVRDGTGELFF	TGCGCCAGCAGCTTTGTGCGGGACGGCACCGGGGAGCTGTTTTTT
TRBD2	-	TRBJ2-7	TRBV9	CASSAAGGRSYEQYF	TGTGCCAGCAGCGCCGCGGGGGGACGGTCCTACGAGCAGTACTTC
-	-	TRBJ1-2	TRBV3-1/TRBV3-2	CASSQDQTGVYGYTF	TGTGCCAGCAGCCAAGATCAAACCGGGGTCTATGGCTACACCTTC
-	once	TRBJ2-1	TRBV27	CASSLGQEQFF	TGTGCCAGCAGTTTGGGGCAGGAGCAGTTCTTC
-	-	TRBJ2-3	TRBV11-3	CASSPHGTGATDTQYF	TGTGCCAGCAGCCCACACGGGACGGGAGCCACAGATACGCAGTATTTT
-	-	TRBJ1-2	TRBV29-1	CSVEGDRYGYTF	TGCAGCGTTGAGGGTGATCGCTATGGCTACACCTTC
-	-	TRBJ1-2	TRBV13	CASSSALGNGYTF	TGTGCCAGCAGCTCAGCTCTGGGGAATGGCTACACCTTC
TRBD1	-	TRBJ1-4	TRBV14	CASSQDQTGQREKLFF	TGTGCCAGCAGCCAAGATCAGACAGGGCAGCGTGAAAAACTGTTTTTT
TRBD2	-	TRBJ2-2	TRBV10-1	CASTSGSGAGELFF	TGCGCCAGCACTAGCGGGAGTGGAGCCGGGGAGCTGTTTTTT
-	few	TRBJ1-1	TRBV5-4	CASSRSDRYTEAFF	TGTGCCAGCAGCCGCTCCGACAGGTACACTGAAGCTTTCTTT
-	-	TRBJ2-2	TRBV9	CASSVKTGPPNTGELFF	TGTGCCAGCAGCGTAAAAACAGGACCTCCGAACACCGGGGAGCTGTTTTTT
-	-	TRBJ2-2	TRBV5-1	CASRPRSLATGELFF	TGCGCCAGCAGACCCCGCTCCCTAGCCACCGGGGAGCTGTTTTTT
TRBD1	-	TRBJ1-1	TRBV5-1	CASRLQGAKDTEAFF	TGCGCCAGCAGATTACAGGGGGCGAAGGACACTGAAGCTTTCTTT
-	-	TRBJ2-7	TRBV5-4	CASTQGGPSYEQYF	TGTGCCAGCACCCAGGGGGGGCCCTCCTACGAGCAGTACTTC